This TCR beta chain was identified during a study of blood T cell repertoires in COVID-19 (dated by TCRdb to the early 2020s). With respect to the entire study: Collaborator samples came from the United States, Italy and Spain and covered acute and convalescent phases of COVID-19. The prospective study material was composed of cDNA or gDNA derived from T cells, B-cell-depleted T cells, or PBMCs. Samples were obtained from the ongoing ImmuneRACE study (first 160 participants) and from 1,200 or so subjects provided by 6 global collaborators. Sample metadata almost always included a de-identified subject ID, COVID-19 status, age in years and sex. HLA class I and class II types, where available, came from metadata supplied by the sample provider rather than from assay-based typing. The dataset comprised deeply sampled blood TCRbeta repertoires from subjects exposed to, actively infected with, or recovered from COVID-19. A freely available public database, intended as a resource for researchers studying the immune response to SARS-CoV-2, is where the repertoires were released.

The junction shows trimming of 5 bases on V and 1 base on J, plus 8 bases between the germline ends. Its CDR3 holds 13 amino acids, cysteine through phenylalanine. CDR3 DNA only is kept here, 39 bases in frame from base 1. Sequences MNHEY (CDR1) and SVGAGI (CDR2) are obtained from the germline V gene. The study at large found these results: How much clinical and demographic metadata was included differed by source and by participant, and the metadata was provided uncurated.

Whole blood was collected in K2EDTA tubes by collaborating institutions according to the institutions' own protocols. For TCRbeta analysis, collaborators shipped samples in one of three forms: frozen whole blood, isolated PBMCs, or DNA extracted from either of those sample types. TCRbeta CDR3 regions were amplified from genomic DNA using the immunoSEQ Assay, a bias-controlled multiplex PCR. The paper's processing steps were these. Within the assay, amplification of reference gene primers was used to estimate how many nucleated cells each sample contained. Sequence reads were collapsed and filtered to measure the absolute abundance of every unique TCRbeta CDR3 rearrangement. For each sample, productive Simpson clonality was calculated as the square root of Simpson's diversity index over productive rearrangements. This is the immuneACCESS table as TCRdb keeps it, with only in-frame sequences that have V and J called. A part of the clones is gone; compared with another copy, unresolved V genes explain less than half, and the rest is unexplained. V, J and clone size reflect that table, while D and trimming were determined from the DNA. This sample has more than 90,000 clones in its table, and approximately 88% of those were observed once. The top ten hold 0.8% to 1% of the sample.

The table lists this clone with a count of one. Its binding antigen is unknown. Qualities for individual bases were not recorded, and no much larger clone is one base off. The V and J segments used are TRBV6-5 and TRBJ1-1; tentative D gene TRBD1, with 6 bases matching. The TCR sequence derives from a woman in her seventies with acute or convalescent COVID-19. Sequencing used peripheral blood. The bases read TGTGCCAGCAGTAGGGGGAGGAACACTGAAGCTTTCTTT. This sequence encodes CASSRGRNTEAFF.